This T cell receptor beta chain was recovered during a study of blood T cell repertoires in COVID-19. Overall study context: Whether acute or convalescent, the COVID-19 samples came from the United States, Italy and Spain. In each case, the material was cDNA or gDNA derived from T cells, B-cell-depleted T cells, or PBMCs.

Repertoires were generated with immunoSEQ multiplex PCR, while TCRdb's copy carries only in-frame clones and drops some. Of 60,000 to 75,000 clones in the sample, 65% to 85% were seen once. This CDR3 region has 15 residues. Looked up from germline, CDR1 is SGHRS and CDR2 is YFSETQ. V was shortened by 4 bases and J by 7 bases, with 17 bases between the two germline ends. This clone came up once. This receptor was identified in a woman between 50 and 59 years old with active or convalescent COVID-19. Sequencing was performed on peripheral blood. The chain couples TRBV5-1 to TRBJ2-2; a weak D match, TRBD2 (5 bases). The CDR3 spells CASSLTDGGGGELFF. Written as DNA, the CDR3 is TGCGCCAGCAGCCTAACTGACGGCGGAGGCGGGGAGCTGTTTTTT.